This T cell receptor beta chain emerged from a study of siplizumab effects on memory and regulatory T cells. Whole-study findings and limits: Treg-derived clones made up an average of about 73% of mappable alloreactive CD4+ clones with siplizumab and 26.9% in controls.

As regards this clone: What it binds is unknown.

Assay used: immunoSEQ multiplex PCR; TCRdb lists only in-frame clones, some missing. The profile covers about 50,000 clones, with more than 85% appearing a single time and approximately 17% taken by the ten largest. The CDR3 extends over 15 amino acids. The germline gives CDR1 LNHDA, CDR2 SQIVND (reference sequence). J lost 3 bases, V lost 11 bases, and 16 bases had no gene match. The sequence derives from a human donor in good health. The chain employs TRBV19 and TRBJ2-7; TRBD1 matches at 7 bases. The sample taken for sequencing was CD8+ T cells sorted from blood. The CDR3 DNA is TGTGCCGTTCCTTTCCGGGACAGACAGAACTACGAGCAGTACTTC. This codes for CAVPFRDRQNYEQYF.